Following are 13 T cell receptor beta chains from one sample sequenced in a study of cytomegalovirus exposure and HLA in healthy donors. Amplification used 60 Vbeta primers and 13 Jbeta primers. Generated by immunoSEQ multiplex PCR, the TCRdb table keeps only in-frame clones and is missing some. This sample carries around 180,000 clones, 81% of them seen once, and the ten largest clones take around 2%. Input material: PBMCs. The receptors were gathered from a woman under 30 in good health and CMV-seropositive.

CDR3 nucleotide sequence: TGTGCCTGGAGTGTAAGCCGGGGCGAGCAGTACTTC. Its protein is CAWSVSRGEQYF. The chain joins TRBV30 to TRBJ2-7; D is possibly TRBD2 (5 bases). Germline V gene sequence: CDR1 GTSNPN, CDR2 SVGIG (reference sequence). V lost 0 bases and J lost 6, with 9 bases in between. This CDR3 is built from 12 residues.

The chain links TRBV19 to TRBJ1-1, with D maybe TRBD1 (5 bases). Germline V gives CDR1 LNHDA, CDR2 SQIVND (reference sequence). The CDR3 has 14 amino acids. Trimming took off 5 bases at V and 3 bases at J, with 13 bases between the two ends. The CDR3 DNA reads as TGTGCCAGTAGTCATCAGGGTTTGTACACTGAAGCTTTCTTT. Translation gives CASSHQGLYTEAFF. Looking up the rest from reference TRBV19 and TRBJ1-1 gives the full variable domain: DGGITQSPKYLFRKEGQNVTLSCEQNLNHDAMYWYRQDPGQGLRLIYYSQIVNDFQKGDIAEGYSVSREKKESFPLTVTSAQKNPTAFYLCASSHQGLYTEAFFGQGTRLTVV.

This chain connects TRBV28 to TRBJ1-4; the D gene is possibly TRBD1 (5 bases). There are 12 residues in the CDR3. The V end lost 7 bases, the J end lost 4 bases, and 7 bases lay between the germline ends. CDR1 is MDHEN and CDR2 is SYDVKM in the germline V gene. In nucleotides, the CDR3 is TGTGCCAGCACAGGGTTTAATGAAAAACTGTTTTTT. Its protein product is CASTGFNEKLFF.

The chain has TRBV7-8 and TRBJ2-1; 8 bases match TRBD2. The V and J ends lost 4 bases and 7 bases, in that order; junction bases with no gene match: 6. The CDR3 extends over 14 amino acids. Looked up from germline, CDR1 is SGHVS and CDR2 is FQNEAQ. The CDR3 nucleotides read TGTGCCAGCAGCTCCCATAGCGGGGTAAATGAGCAGTTCTTC. The encoded protein is CASSSHSGVNEQFF.

This clone was seen only a few times. The chain combines TRBV5-4 with TRBJ1-3; a possible D gene is TRBD1 (5 bases). Germline loops: CDR1 SGHNT, CDR2 YYREEE (reference sequence). Trimming removed 5 bases from V and 0 bases from J, with 12 bases in between. This CDR3 is 15 amino acids long. The CDR3 coding sequence is TGTGCCAGCAGTGGAGACAGCAACTCTGGAAACACCATATATTTT. This translates into CASSGDSNSGNTIYF.

The gene calls are TRBV19 and TRBJ1-4; perhaps TRBD1 as D (6 bases). In germline, CDR1 is LNHDA, CDR2 SQIVND (reference sequence). With 7 bases removed from V and 1 base from J, the gap between germline ends came to 19 bases. The CDR3 is made up of 17 amino acids. The CDR3 protein is CASTTRGASLTNEKLFF. CDR3 DNA sequence: TGTGCCAGTACCACGCGGGGGGCATCATTAACTAATGAAAAACTGTTTTTT.

The chain couples TRBV30 to TRBJ2-1; 7 bases agree with TRBD2. Trimming cost V 0 bases and J 4 bases; bases outside gene matches: 12. The CDR3 contains 17 residues. Germline lookup yields CDR1 GTSNPN and CDR2 SVGIG (reference sequence). The CDR3 DNA follows: TGTGCCTGGAGTGTACCCTATCTAGCGGTAAAGTACAATGAGCAGTTCTTC. Encoded protein: CAWSVPYLAVKYNEQFF.

V usage is TRBV5-5 and J usage is TRBJ2-7; 7 bases are shared with TRBD2. CDR3 length: 15 residues. Germline V lookup: CDR1 SGHKS, CDR2 YYEKEE (reference sequence). The V gene end was trimmed by 3 bases and the J gene end by 3 bases; junction bases not matched to a gene: 9. The CDR3 bases are TGTGCCAGCAGCTCAGAAACCGGGACTAACTACGAGCAGTACTTC. Protein sequence: CASSSETGTNYEQYF.

This chain links TRBV11-2 with TRBJ1-1, with D maybe TRBD1 (6 bases). This CDR3 spans 15 amino acids. Trimming took 4 bases from V and 4 from J, leaving 16 bases between them. Germline V gene lookup returns CDR1 SGHAT and CDR2 FQNNGV. This CDR3 is CASSYHGGLGTEAFF. The CDR3 bases are TGTGCCAGCAGCTACCACGGGGGGCTAGGCACTGAAGCTTTCTTT.

This CDR3 is CASSLENEKLFF. The CDR3, as DNA: TGTGCCAGCAGTTTGGAGAATGAAAAACTGTTTTTT. V usage is TRBV6-1 and J usage is TRBJ1-4; D not resolved. The V gene's germline CDR1 is MNHNS and CDR2 SASEGT. V shed 5 bases and J shed 5 bases, with 6 bases lying between them. The CDR3 loop spans 12 amino acids.

V is TRBV12-5 and J is TRBJ1-4, with TRBD1 matching 12 bases. J gave up 8 bases and V 6 bases, and 10 bases lay outside the gene matches. This CDR3 spans 16 amino acids. Germline V gene data show CDR1 as LGHNT and CDR2 as FRNRAP. CDR3 amino acids: CASGLGGTGGIEKLFF. CDR3 nucleotide sequence: TGTGCTAGTGGCCTCGGGGGGACAGGGGGCATCGAAAAACTGTTTTTT. The whole variable domain, filled in from reference TRBV12-5 and TRBJ1-4, reads DARVTQTPRHKVTEMGQEVTMRCQPILGHNTVFWYRQTMMQGLELLAYFRNRAPLDDSGMPKDRFSAEMPDATLATLKIQPSEPRDSAVYFCASGLGGTGGIEKLFFGSGTQLSVL.

The chain is built from TRBV5-6 and TRBJ1-5; 7 positions agree with TRBD1. Germline values: CDR1 SGHDT, CDR2 YYEEEE. The CDR3 totals 16 residues. After removal of 1 base from V and 1 base from J, the junction contained 5 bases not matched to a gene. The CDR3 loop reads CASSLFSGQSNQPQHF. The CDR3 DNA reads as TGTGCCAGCAGCTTGTTTTCGGGACAGAGCAATCAGCCCCAGCATTTT.

The genes are TRBV11-2 and TRBJ1-3; the D is unclear. In germline, CDR1 is SGHAT, CDR2 FQNNGV. CDR3 size: 12 residues. The DNA of the CDR3 is TGTGCGGTCAAGCGCTCTGGAAACACCATATATTTT. The encoded protein is CAVKRSGNTIYF.